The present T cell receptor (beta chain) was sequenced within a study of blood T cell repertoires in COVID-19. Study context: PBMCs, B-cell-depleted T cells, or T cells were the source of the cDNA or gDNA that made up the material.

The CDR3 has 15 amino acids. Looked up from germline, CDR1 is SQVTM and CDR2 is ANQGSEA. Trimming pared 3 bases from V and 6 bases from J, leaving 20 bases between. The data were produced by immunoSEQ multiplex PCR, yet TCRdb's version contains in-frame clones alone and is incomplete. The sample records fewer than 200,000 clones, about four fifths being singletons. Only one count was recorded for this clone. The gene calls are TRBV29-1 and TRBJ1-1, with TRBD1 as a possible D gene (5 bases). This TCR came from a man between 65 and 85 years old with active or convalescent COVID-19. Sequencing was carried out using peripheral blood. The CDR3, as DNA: TGCAGCGTTGACCAAAGAGCAGGGCGGACCGCTGAAGCTTTCTTT. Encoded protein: CSVDQRAGRTAEAFF.